The clone carrying this T cell receptor beta chain was detected a few times. The sample is drawn from a study of shared T cell receptors in the human thymus. The CDR3 is 18 amino acids. Unmatched junction bases numbered 14, after V lost 2 bases and J lost 5 bases. Germline lookup yields CDR1 SNHLY and CDR2 FYNNEI. Method: immunoSEQ multiplex PCR; TCRdb's copy keeps in-frame clones and lacks some. The sample has roughly 700,000 clones; more than 75% are singletons. These records were also assigned to another study, of human thymus T cells. Per that paper: Corrective cardiac operations yielded the resected thymus tissue. Related work showed strongly overlapping thymic repertoires across unrelated individuals.

The chain carries TRBV2 and TRBJ2-1; 8 nucleotides match TRBD1. The source is a boy younger than two with a congenital heart defect. Sequenced: thymocytes. The CDR3 region is CASSEPQGAIYSNNEQFF. The CDR3, as DNA: TGTGCCAGCAGTGAACCCCAGGGGGCAATTTACTCAAACAATGAGCAGTTCTTC.